Sequencing of this TCR beta chain was carried out in a study of CD8 T cells in ankylosing spondylitis. General study findings and limits: Earlier studies detected some motif variants in reactive arthritis synovial fluid and blood. Disease-linked clones were found to be CD8+ and relatively rare in peripheral blood. What seemed typical of ankylosing spondylitis blood was a TCR beta motif built from several highly homologous variants.

Quantitative 5'-RACE with molecular barcodes produced the TCR beta libraries. TCRdb used MiXCR to reprocess the 5' RACE reads, holding one entry per CDR3 protein. This table has hundreds of thousands of distinct CDR3 sequences, about 11% appearing once. The CDR3 is 15 amino acids. V was shortened by 5 bases and J by 0 bases, with 13 bases between the two germline ends. In its sample, this clonotype was seen a few times. Antigen specificity is unknown. The TCR sequence derives from a male donor with ankylosing spondylitis. Material for sequencing was blood, either unsorted or a sorted T cell fraction (not recorded which). The chain combines TRBV12-3 or TRBV12-4 with TRBJ1-1; D uncertain. The CDR3 loop reads CASSRENSMNTEAFF. The CDR3 region has the DNA TGTGCCAGCAGTAGGGAAAACAGCATGAACACTGAAGCTTTCTTT.